This entry features one TCR beta chain sequence. Per the authors' pipeline: The authors estimated nucleated cell counts from reference gene primer amplification. TCRdb keeps only in-frame clones here, not all; method: immunoSEQ multiplex PCR. That table gives V, J and clone size, and the DNA gave D and trimming. The data show some 200,000 clones, about 80% seen once. Germline lookup yields CDR1 SGHRS and CDR2 YFSETQ. The ends lost 0 bases at V and 4 bases at J; junction bases unmatched: 12. The CDR3 length is 17 residues. This record belongs to a study of blood T cell repertoires in COVID-19. Study-wide context: The study drew acute and convalescent COVID-19 samples from the United States, Italy and Spain. T cells, B-cell-depleted T cells, or PBMCs supplied cDNA or gDNA.

The clonotype comes from a man aged 30 to 39 with active or convalescent COVID-19. The sequenced material came from peripheral blood. The chain joins TRBV5-1 to TRBJ1-2; 7 nucleotides line up with TRBD1. The CDR3 region is CASSLEEGAGSSYGYTF. The CDR3, as DNA: TGCGCCAGCAGCTTGGAGGAGGGGGCGGGATCGAGCTATGGCTACACCTTC.